This entry is about one T cell receptor (beta chain). Its target antigen remains unknown. Base qualities are missing; no much larger clone stands one base away. Libraries were made using the immunoSEQ multiplex PCR assay. The study's own analysis went as follows. A statistical classification framework was developed to diagnose cytomegalovirus status using the catalog of TCR beta chain sequences. The table comes from immuneACCESS by way of TCRdb, which keeps in-frame sequences with V and J called. Part of the clones is missing from these tables; in studies checked, under half for an unresolved V gene and the rest for unknown reasons. That table is the source of V, J and clone size, and D and trimming were worked out from the DNA. The sample yields 250,000 to 400,000 clones; 87% were counted once. About 1% of the sample lies in the top ten. V was cut back by 0 bases and J by 12 bases, leaving a gap of 18 bases between them. From its cysteine to its phenylalanine, the CDR3 spans 15 amino acids. CDR3 DNA only is kept here, 45 bases in frame from base 1. The germline V gene specifies SNHLY as CDR1 and FYNNEI as CDR2.

The data are from a study of cytomegalovirus exposure and HLA in healthy donors (dated by TCRdb to 2015 to 2018). The study in broad terms: The 500 to 800 repertoires of the first cohort and the roughly 120 validation repertoires were produced on the same platform, according to a later analysis. The study combined high-throughput TCR immunosequencing, statistical association of individual TCRs with disease status, and machine learning to predict cytomegalovirus infection status. Besides the first cohort of 666 subjects, a separate validation cohort made up of about 120 different subjects was used. The study was designed to test whether signatures of past pathogen exposure could be identified by cataloging public T cell receptors. General findings and caveats noted by the study authors: Across donors, most TCR sequences were observed very rarely, whereas some public TCRs were present in many individuals. The authors suggested that the approach could potentially be extended to other disease states and immunological phenotypes. In a later analysis, TCRs clustered in the first cohort were found to also tend to co-occur in the roughly 130 validation repertoires, with about 93% of cluster scores above 0. In both the original and validation cohorts, the classifier was reported to diagnose cytomegalovirus status with high specificity and sensitivity. The validation cohort had no HLA typing available for a later analysis, so co-occurrence within that cohort was assessed over all 120 or so repertoires. In vitro tests confirmed that a few of the cytomegalovirus-associated TCR beta chains recognize cytomegalovirus antigens. In the study, about 150 TCR beta chains were listed as associated with cytomegalovirus.

The donors were included in the validation cohort of over a hundred subjects, a group kept apart from the roughly 700-subject first cohort. The receptor's source is a woman aged 30 to 39 in good health and CMV-seropositive. The chain couples TRBV2 to TRBJ2-1; a weak D assignment points to TRBD2 (5 bases agree). Sequenced sample: PBMCs. DNA sequence: TGTGCCAGCAGTGAAGCGGGTTTCGCTCATCGGGGGCAGTTCTTC. Translated, this is CASSEAGFAHRGQFF.